This record concerns one T cell receptor (beta chain) sequence. These data come from a study of blood T cell repertoires in COVID-19. Study-level background: The origin of the acute and convalescent COVID-19 samples was the United States, Italy and Spain. T cells, B-cell-depleted T cells, or PBMCs provided the cDNA or gDNA that served as material.

Using immunoSEQ multiplex PCR, the repertoire was profiled, and TCRdb retains in-frame clones only, with some absent. In the table there are 200,000 to 300,000 clones, about 89% of which are singletons. After removal of 1 base from V and 5 bases from J, the junction contained 8 bases not matched to a gene. Germline CDR1 LGHDT, CDR2 YNNKEL (reference sequence). The CDR3 covers 17 residues. The source is a man aged 40-49 years who had recovered from COVID-19. The chain carries TRBV3-1 (or the pseudogene TRBV3-2) and TRBJ2-5; the match to TRBD2 covers 12 bases. Sequencing used peripheral blood. Here the CDR3 reads CASSQGLAGAQGETQYF. CDR3 coding DNA: TGTGCCAGCAGCCAAGGACTAGCGGGGGCCCAGGGGGAGACCCAGTACTTC.